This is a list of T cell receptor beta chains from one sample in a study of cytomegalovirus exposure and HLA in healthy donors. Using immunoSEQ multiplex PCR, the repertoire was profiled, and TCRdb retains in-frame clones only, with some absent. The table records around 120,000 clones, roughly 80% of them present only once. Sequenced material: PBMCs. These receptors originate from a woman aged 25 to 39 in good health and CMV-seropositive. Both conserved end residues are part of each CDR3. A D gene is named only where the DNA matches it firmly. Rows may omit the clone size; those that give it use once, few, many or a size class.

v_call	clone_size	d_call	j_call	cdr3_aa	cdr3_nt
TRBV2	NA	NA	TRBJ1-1	CASRRHMNTEAFF	TGTGCCAGCAGGCGACACATGAACACTGAAGCTTTCTTT
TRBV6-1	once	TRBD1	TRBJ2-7	CASSSQGALVYEQYF	TGTGCCAGCAGTAGTCAGGGGGCGCTGGTCTACGAGCAGTACTTC
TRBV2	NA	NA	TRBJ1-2	CASSAFPGGYTF	TGTGCCAGCAGTGCCTTCCCCGGGGGCTACACCTTC
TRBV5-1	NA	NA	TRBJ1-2	CASSPELSYGYTF	TGCGCCAGCAGCCCGGAGCTTTCCTATGGCTACACCTTC
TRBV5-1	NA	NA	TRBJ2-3	CASRTGSTDTQYF	TGCGCCAGCAGAACAGGGAGCACAGATACGCAGTATTTT
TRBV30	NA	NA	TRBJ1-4	CAWSGRVANEKLFF	TGTGCCTGGAGTGGCAGGGTCGCTAATGAAAAACTGTTTTTT
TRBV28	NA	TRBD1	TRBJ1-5	CATLPEGTGSQPQHF	TGTGCCACCCTCCCAGAGGGGACAGGGTCTCAGCCCCAGCATTTT
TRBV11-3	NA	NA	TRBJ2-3	CASSSGAGDTQYF	TGTGCCAGCAGCTCCGGAGCGGGAGATACGCAGTATTTT
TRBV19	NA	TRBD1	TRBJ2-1	CARSQQGAGEQFF	TGTGCCAGGAGCCAACAGGGGGCGGGTGAGCAGTTCTTC
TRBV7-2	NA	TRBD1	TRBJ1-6	CASSSTGGNSPLHF	TGTGCCAGCAGCTCCACAGGGGGGAATTCACCCCTCCACTTT
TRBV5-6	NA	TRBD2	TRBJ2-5	CASSHGTRGETQYF	TGTGCCAGCAGCCACGGGACTAGGGGCGAGACCCAGTACTTC
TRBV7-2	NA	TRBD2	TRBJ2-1	CASSAVASGGLEQFF	TGTGCCAGCAGCGCCGTGGCTAGCGGGGGTCTTGAGCAGTTCTTC
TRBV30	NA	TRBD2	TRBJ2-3	CAWSVGAGHTDTQYF	TGTGCCTGGAGTGTCGGAGCGGGGCACACAGATACGCAGTATTTT
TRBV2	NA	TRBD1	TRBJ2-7	CASSATDRVYEQYF	TGTGCCAGCAGTGCCACGGACAGGGTCTACGAGCAGTACTTC
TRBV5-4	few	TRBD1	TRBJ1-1	CASSTRQGAKDTEAFF	TGTGCCAGCAGCACGAGACAGGGGGCGAAGGACACTGAAGCTTTCTTT
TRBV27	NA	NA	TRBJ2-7	CASAGLGASYEQYF	TGTGCCAGCGCAGGCTTGGGGGCCTCCTACGAGCAGTACTTC
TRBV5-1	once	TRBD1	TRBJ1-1	CASSSRGQGTEAFF	TGCGCCAGCAGCTCCAGAGGACAGGGCACTGAAGCTTTCTTT
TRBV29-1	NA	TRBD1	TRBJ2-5	CSVLDRGGEETQYF	TGCAGCGTTCTGGACAGGGGTGGCGAAGAGACCCAGTACTTC
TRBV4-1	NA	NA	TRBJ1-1	CASSQGRPFEAFF	TGCGCCAGCAGCCAAGGGAGGCCCTTTGAAGCTTTCTTT
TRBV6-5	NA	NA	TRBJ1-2	CASSLFGENYGYTF	TGTGCCAGCAGTCTCTTCGGGGAGAACTATGGCTACACCTTC
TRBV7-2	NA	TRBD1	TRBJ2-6	CASSLSTGAGSGANVLTF	TGTGCCAGCAGCTTGAGTACAGGGGCGGGCTCTGGGGCCAACGTCCTGACTTTC
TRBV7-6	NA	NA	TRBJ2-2	CASSLALLNTGELFF	TGTGCCAGCAGCTTAGCGCTCCTAAACACCGGGGAGCTGTTTTTT
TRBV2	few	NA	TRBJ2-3	CASRGDTDTQYF	TGTGCCAGCAGAGGGGACACAGATACGCAGTATTTT
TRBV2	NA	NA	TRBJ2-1	CASTGYEQFF	TGTGCCAGCACAGGCTATGAGCAGTTCTTC
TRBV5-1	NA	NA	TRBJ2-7	CASSLLDTGEQYF	TGCGCCAGCAGCTTGCTGGACACAGGGGAGCAGTACTTC
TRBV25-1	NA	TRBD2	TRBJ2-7	CASSSSGGREQYF	TGTGCCAGCAGTAGTAGCGGGGGGCGCGAGCAGTACTTC
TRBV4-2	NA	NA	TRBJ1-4	CASARIGGRDEKLFF	TGTGCCAGCGCTAGAATCGGGGGGAGGGATGAAAAACTGTTTTTT
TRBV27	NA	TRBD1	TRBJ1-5	CAGLTGDNQPQHF	TGTGCCGGGTTGACAGGGGACAATCAGCCCCAGCATTTT
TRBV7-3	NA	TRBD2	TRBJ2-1	CASSLSGGGNNEQFF	TGTGCCAGCAGCTTATCGGGCGGGGGTAACAATGAGCAGTTCTTC
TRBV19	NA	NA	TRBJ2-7	CASSIDRAHEQYF	TGTGCCAGTAGTATAGACAGGGCCCACGAGCAGTACTTC
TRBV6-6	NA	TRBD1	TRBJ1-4	CASRRTGLEKLFF	TGTGCCAGCAGGCGGACAGGACTAGAAAAACTGTTTTTT
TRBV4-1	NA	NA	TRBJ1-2	CASSQDPSGGSNYGYTF	TGCGCCAGCAGCCAGGACCCCTCCGGAGGATCCAACTATGGCTACACCTTC
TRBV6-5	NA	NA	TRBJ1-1	CASRTDRKGWGEAFF	TGTGCCAGCAGGACCGACAGAAAGGGGTGGGGTGAAGCTTTCTTT
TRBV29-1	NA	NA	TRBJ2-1	CSVSPAERVINEQFF	TGCAGCGTTTCTCCGGCAGAGCGCGTCATCAATGAGCAGTTCTTC
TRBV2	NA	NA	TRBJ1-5	CASSNSHLRYSNQPQHF	TGTGCCAGCAGTAACAGCCACCTCAGGTATAGCAATCAGCCCCAGCATTTT
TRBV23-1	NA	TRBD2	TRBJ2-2	CASSHTSGKNTGELFF	TGCGCCAGCAGTCATACTAGCGGGAAGAACACCGGGGAGCTGTTTTTT
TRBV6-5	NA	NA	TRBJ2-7	CASSPQTGASYEQYF	TGTGCCAGCAGCCCTCAAACGGGAGCCTCCTACGAGCAGTACTTC
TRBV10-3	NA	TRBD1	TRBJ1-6	CAISHMTGWDSPLHF	TGTGCCATCAGCCATATGACAGGGTGGGATTCACCCCTCCACTTT
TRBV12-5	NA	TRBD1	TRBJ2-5	CASGLGQGKQETQYF	TGTGCTAGTGGTTTGGGACAGGGAAAACAAGAGACCCAGTACTTC
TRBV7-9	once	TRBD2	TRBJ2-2	CASSRSGGIGELFF	TGTGCCAGCAGCCGTAGCGGGGGTATCGGGGAGCTGTTTTTT
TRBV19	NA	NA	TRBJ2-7	CASSMTGQTYEQYF	TGTGCCAGTAGTATGACAGGTCAAACCTACGAGCAGTACTTC
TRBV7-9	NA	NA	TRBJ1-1	CASSLTGSREAFF	TGTGCCAGCAGCTTAACGGGGAGTCGTGAAGCTTTCTTT
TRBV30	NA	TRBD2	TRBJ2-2	CALGPRGGSNTGELFF	TGTGCGTTAGGCCCCCGGGGGGGCTCGAACACCGGGGAGCTGTTTTTT
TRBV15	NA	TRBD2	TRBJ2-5	CATSRGGGGHLETQYF	TGTGCCACCAGCAGAGGGGGGGGAGGGCACCTGGAGACCCAGTACTTC
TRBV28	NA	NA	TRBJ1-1	CASSPYTGPTEAFF	TGTGCCAGCAGCCCCTATACAGGACCCACTGAAGCTTTCTTT
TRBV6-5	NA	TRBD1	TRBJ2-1	CASSYRDRGYEQFF	TGTGCCAGCAGTTACAGAGACAGGGGCTATGAGCAGTTCTTC
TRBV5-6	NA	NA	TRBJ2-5	CASSMGGFLQETQYF	TGTGCCAGCAGCATGGGCGGGTTTCTCCAAGAGACCCAGTACTTC
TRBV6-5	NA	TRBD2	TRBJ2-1	CASMIGSGSYNEQFF	TGTGCCAGCATGATTGGGAGCGGGAGCTACAATGAGCAGTTCTTC
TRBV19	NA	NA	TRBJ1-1	CASSSRSGRKNTEAFF	TGTGCCAGTAGCTCCCGGAGCGGACGGAAGAACACTGAAGCTTTCTTT
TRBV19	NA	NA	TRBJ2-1	CASSIGPLSEQFF	TGTGCCAGTAGTATAGGCCCCTTGAGCGAGCAGTTCTTC
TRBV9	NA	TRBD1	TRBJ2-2	CASSATGGGGELFF	TGTGCCAGCAGCGCCACAGGGGGCGGGGGGGAGCTGTTTTTT